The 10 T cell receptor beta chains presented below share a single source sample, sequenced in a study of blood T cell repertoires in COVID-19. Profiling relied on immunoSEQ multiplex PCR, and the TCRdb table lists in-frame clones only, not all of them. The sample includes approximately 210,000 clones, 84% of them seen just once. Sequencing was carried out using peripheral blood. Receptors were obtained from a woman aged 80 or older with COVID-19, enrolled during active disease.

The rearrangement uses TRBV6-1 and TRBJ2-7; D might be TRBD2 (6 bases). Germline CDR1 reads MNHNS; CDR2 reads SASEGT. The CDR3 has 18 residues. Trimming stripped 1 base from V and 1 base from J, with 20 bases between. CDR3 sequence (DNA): TGTGCCAGCAGTGAAGTGGGGAGTGGCTGGGCGGGATCCTACGAGCAGTACTTC. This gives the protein CASSEVGSGWAGSYEQYF.

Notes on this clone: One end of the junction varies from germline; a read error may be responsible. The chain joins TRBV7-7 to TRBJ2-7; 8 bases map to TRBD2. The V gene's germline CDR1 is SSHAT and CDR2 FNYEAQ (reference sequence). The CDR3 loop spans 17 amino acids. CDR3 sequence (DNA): TGTGCTAGCAGCTTAGCCGGGGGGACTAGACGGCGAGGCGAGCAGTACTTC. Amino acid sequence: CASSLAGGTRRRGEQYF.

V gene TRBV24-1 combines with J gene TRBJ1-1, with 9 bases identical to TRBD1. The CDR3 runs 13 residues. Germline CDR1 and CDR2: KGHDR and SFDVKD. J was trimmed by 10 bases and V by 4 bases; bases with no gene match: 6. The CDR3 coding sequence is TGTGCCACCAGTGACCTAGGGACAGGGCTAGCTTTCTTT. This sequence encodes CATSDLGTGLAFF.

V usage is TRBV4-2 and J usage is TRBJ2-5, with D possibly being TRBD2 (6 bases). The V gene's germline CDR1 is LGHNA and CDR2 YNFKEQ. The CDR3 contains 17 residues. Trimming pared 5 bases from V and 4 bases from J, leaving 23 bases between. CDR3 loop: CASSKNPGRGLIETQYF. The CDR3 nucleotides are TGTGCCAGCAGCAAAAACCCAGGGCGGGGATTGATAGAGACCCAGTACTTC.

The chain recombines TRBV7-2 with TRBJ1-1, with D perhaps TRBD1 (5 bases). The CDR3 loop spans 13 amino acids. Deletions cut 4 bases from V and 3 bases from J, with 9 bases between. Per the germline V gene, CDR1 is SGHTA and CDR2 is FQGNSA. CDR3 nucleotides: TGTGCCAGCAGCTCCAGGGCCGACACTGAAGCTTTCTTT. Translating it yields CASSSRADTEAFF.

CDR3 loop: CASSLAGLAEETQYF. CDR3 DNA: TGCGCCAGCAGCTTGGCGGGACTAGCGGAAGAGACCCAGTACTTC. The chain uses TRBV5-1 and TRBJ2-5; 11 bases align to TRBD2. Germline CDR1 SGHRS, CDR2 YFSETQ. The trim removed 0 bases at V and 3 bases at J, leaving 1 base unmatched. This CDR3 comprises 15 residues. Complete variable domain (other parts from reference TRBV5-1 and TRBJ2-5): KAGVTQTPRYLIKTRGQQVTLSCSPISGHRSVSWYQQTPGQGLQFLFEYFSETQRNKGNFPGRFSGRQFSNSRSEMNVSTLELGDSALYLCASSLAGLAEETQYFGPGTRLLVL.

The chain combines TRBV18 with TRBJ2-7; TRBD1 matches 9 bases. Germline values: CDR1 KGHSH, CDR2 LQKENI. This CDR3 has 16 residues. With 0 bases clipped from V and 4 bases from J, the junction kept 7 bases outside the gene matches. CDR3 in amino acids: CASSPPQGAWSYEQYF. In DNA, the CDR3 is TGTGCCAGCTCACCACCACAGGGGGCCTGGTCGTACGAGCAGTACTTC.

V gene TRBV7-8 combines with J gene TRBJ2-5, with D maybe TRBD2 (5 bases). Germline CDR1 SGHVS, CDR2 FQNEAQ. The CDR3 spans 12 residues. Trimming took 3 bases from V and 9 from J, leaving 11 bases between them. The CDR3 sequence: CASSLPTEAQYF. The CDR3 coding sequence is TGTGCCAGCAGCTTGCCTACGGAGGCCCAGTACTTC. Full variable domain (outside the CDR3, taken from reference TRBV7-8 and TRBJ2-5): GAGVSQSPRYKVAKRGQDVALRCDPISGHVSLFWYQQALGQGPEFLTYFQNEAQLDKSGLPSDRFFAERPEGSVSTLKIQRTQQEDSAVYLCASSLPTEAQYFGPGTRLLVL.

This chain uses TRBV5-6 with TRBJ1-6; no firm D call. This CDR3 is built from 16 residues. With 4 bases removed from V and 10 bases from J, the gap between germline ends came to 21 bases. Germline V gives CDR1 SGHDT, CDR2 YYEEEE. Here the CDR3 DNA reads TGTGCCAGCAGCCGGTACAGCGCTGCGGGAGAGTCACCCCTCCACTTT. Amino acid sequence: CASSRYSAAGESPLHF.

CDR3: CATSDGRRGGQPQHF. CDR3 bases: TGTGCCACCAGTGACGGTCGGAGGGGGGGCCAGCCCCAGCATTTT. This sequence joins TRBV24-1 and TRBJ1-5, with a possible D match to TRBD1 (6 bases). Germline V gene lookup returns CDR1 KGHDR and CDR2 SFDVKD. Trimming shortened V by 4 bases and J by 7 bases, and 16 bases separated the two germline ends. This CDR3 has 15 amino acids.